Listed below are T cell receptor beta chains from one sample, sequenced in a study of T cells in Graves' hyperthyroidism and ophthalmopathy. TCRdb fed the multiplex PCR reads into MiXCR, producing one record per CDR3 protein. The sample includes about 380,000 distinct CDR3 sequences, about 18% of them seen just once. Sequences were obtained from blood. All receptors derive from a man aged 18 to 35 with Graves' ophthalmopathy. The CDR3 runs from the conserved cysteine through the conserved F or W. The order of the fields is V gene, clone size, J gene, D gene, CDR3 DNA, CDR3 protein. A D gene is named only where the DNA matches it firmly. Clone size is stated in some rows and not others, as once, few, many or a class when expanded.

v_call: TRBV19; clone_size: -; j_call: TRBJ1-3; d_call: -; cdr3_nt: TGTGCCAGTAAGAGGGAACGTACGTCTGGAAACACCATATATTTT; cdr3_aa: CASKRERTSGNTIYF
v_call: TRBV18; clone_size: many; j_call: TRBJ1-1; d_call: -; cdr3_nt: TGTGCCAGCTCACCACAGTATGGCACTGAAGCTTTCTTT; cdr3_aa: CASSPQYGTEAFF
v_call: TRBV6-5; clone_size: many; j_call: TRBJ1-5; d_call: -; cdr3_nt: TGTGCCAGCAGTTACGGGGCAGGGCAACAGCCCCAGCATTTT; cdr3_aa: CASSYGAGQQPQHF
v_call: TRBV29-1; clone_size: -; j_call: TRBJ2-2; d_call: -; cdr3_nt: TGCAGCGTCCCCAGAGGGGGGCTCGGGACCGGGGAGCTGTTTTTT; cdr3_aa: CSVPRGGLGTGELFF
v_call: TRBV27; clone_size: -; j_call: TRBJ2-7; d_call: TRBD1; cdr3_nt: TGTGCCAGCTCAATGGGACAGGGGTTTTACGAGCAGTACTTC; cdr3_aa: CASSMGQGFYEQYF
v_call: TRBV5-8; clone_size: few; j_call: TRBJ1-5; d_call: -; cdr3_nt: TGTGCCAGCAGCTTGGGTGGGGCCGCGCTGCCCCGGCAGCCCCAGCATTTT; cdr3_aa: CASSLGGAALPRQPQHF
v_call: TRBV9; clone_size: few; j_call: TRBJ1-4; d_call: TRBD1; cdr3_nt: TGTGCCAGCAGCCAGGGGGACCCTTTTAATGAAAAACTGTTTTTT; cdr3_aa: CASSQGDPFNEKLFF
v_call: TRBV6-1; clone_size: -; j_call: TRBJ2-3; d_call: -; cdr3_nt: TGTGCCAGCAGTCTGACAGCAACTAGCACAGATACGCAGTATTTT; cdr3_aa: CASSLTATSTDTQYF
v_call: TRBV7-9; clone_size: many; j_call: TRBJ1-1; d_call: -; cdr3_nt: TGTGCCAGCAGCTCTCCCCGGATTGGGAACACTGAAGCTTTCTTT; cdr3_aa: CASSSPRIGNTEAFF
v_call: TRBV18; clone_size: many; j_call: TRBJ2-3; d_call: TRBD1; cdr3_nt: TGTGCCAGCTCCCCGGGACAGGGAAGAGATACGCAGTATTTT; cdr3_aa: CASSPGQGRDTQYF
v_call: TRBV12-3/TRBV12-4; clone_size: many; j_call: TRBJ1-4; d_call: -; cdr3_nt: TGTGCCAGCAGCCTTAAGGCGGGTGCTAATGAAAAACTGTTTTTT; cdr3_aa: CASSLKAGANEKLFF
v_call: TRBV5-1; clone_size: -; j_call: TRBJ1-2; d_call: -; cdr3_nt: TGCGCCAGCAGCCTTCACAGTGGTGACTATGGCTACACCTTC; cdr3_aa: CASSLHSGDYGYTF
v_call: TRBV7-7; clone_size: -; j_call: TRBJ2-3; d_call: TRBD2; cdr3_nt: TGTGCCAGCAGCCAAGGGACTAGCGAGACAGATACGCAGTATTTT; cdr3_aa: CASSQGTSETDTQYF
v_call: TRBV13; clone_size: many; j_call: TRBJ2-7; d_call: TRBD1; cdr3_nt: TGTGCCAGCAGCGCCACCGGGACAGGGGAGTACGAGCAGTACTTC; cdr3_aa: CASSATGTGEYEQYF
v_call: TRBV19; clone_size: -; j_call: TRBJ2-3; d_call: TRBD1; cdr3_nt: TGTGCCAGTAGTATCCGACAGGGGGCAAGGTCCACAGATACGCAGTATTTT; cdr3_aa: CASSIRQGARSTDTQYF
v_call: TRBV6-1; clone_size: many; j_call: TRBJ1-2; d_call: TRBD1; cdr3_nt: TGTGCCAGCAGTTACTGGACAGGGGAGAGTTATGGCTACACCTTC; cdr3_aa: CASSYWTGESYGYTF
v_call: TRBV27; clone_size: many; j_call: TRBJ1-1; d_call: -; cdr3_nt: TGTGCCAGCAGTTTATCTGGGGGTGTGGGAACTGAAGCTTTCTTT; cdr3_aa: CASSLSGGVGTEAFF
v_call: TRBV18; clone_size: few; j_call: TRBJ1-5; d_call: -; cdr3_nt: TGTGCCAGCTCACTGGGACGAAATCAGCCCCAGCATTTT; cdr3_aa: CASSLGRNQPQHF
v_call: TRBV20-1; clone_size: many; j_call: TRBJ2-3; d_call: -; cdr3_nt: TGCAGTGCTCCGGCCGCGTCATACCCCACAGATACGCAGTATTTT; cdr3_aa: CSAPAASYPTDTQYF
v_call: TRBV18; clone_size: few; j_call: TRBJ2-5; d_call: TRBD2; cdr3_nt: TGTGCCAGCTCACGGGCCGGGACTAGCGGGGAGACCCAGTACTTC; cdr3_aa: CASSRAGTSGETQYF
v_call: TRBV5-1; clone_size: many; j_call: TRBJ1-2; d_call: TRBD1; cdr3_nt: TGCGCCAGCAGCTCTGCACGGGGACAGGGGGATGGTGGCTACACCTTC; cdr3_aa: CASSSARGQGDGGYTF
v_call: TRBV20-1; clone_size: few; j_call: TRBJ1-4; d_call: TRBD1; cdr3_nt: TGCAGTGCTGGATCTCCAGGGGGTTTGAGGGAAAAACTGTTTTTT; cdr3_aa: CSAGSPGGLREKLFF
v_call: TRBV6-1; clone_size: many; j_call: TRBJ2-1; d_call: TRBD2; cdr3_nt: TGTGCCAGCAGCCCCCCCCTAGCGGGGTACAATGAGCAGTTCTTC; cdr3_aa: CASSPPLAGYNEQFF
v_call: TRBV12-3/TRBV12-4; clone_size: -; j_call: TRBJ1-2; d_call: -; cdr3_nt: TGTGCCAGCAGGTTCCTATGCTTCCCGAGAGAGCGACCCTTC; cdr3_aa: CASRFLCFPRERPF
v_call: TRBV7-8; clone_size: many; j_call: TRBJ2-7; d_call: TRBD1; cdr3_nt: TGTGCCAGCAGCTTCTCCCAAGGACAGGCCTACGAGCAGTACTTC; cdr3_aa: CASSFSQGQAYEQYF
v_call: TRBV6-5; clone_size: many; j_call: TRBJ2-7; d_call: -; cdr3_nt: TGTGCCAGCAGTTACCGCAGGGATTCCTACGAGCAGTACTTC; cdr3_aa: CASSYRRDSYEQYF
v_call: TRBV4-1; clone_size: few; j_call: TRBJ2-1; d_call: TRBD1; cdr3_nt: TGCGCCAGCAGCCATCCCGGGACAGGGGGCGCGGATGAGCAGTTCTTC; cdr3_aa: CASSHPGTGGADEQFF
v_call: TRBV4-2; clone_size: once; j_call: TRBJ2-2; d_call: TRBD2; cdr3_nt: TGTGCCAGCAGCCGAATGACTAGCGGGGGTCCCAACACCGGGGAGCTGTTTTTT; cdr3_aa: CASSRMTSGGPNTGELFF
v_call: TRBV5-6; clone_size: once; j_call: TRBJ2-1; d_call: TRBD2; cdr3_nt: TGTGCCAGCAGCCCGGGGACCGGGACTAGCGGTTACAATGAGCAGTTCTTC; cdr3_aa: CASSPGTGTSGYNEQFF
v_call: TRBV9; clone_size: -; j_call: TRBJ2-2; d_call: -; cdr3_nt: TGTGCCAGCAGCGTAGGGGCAACAATCACCGGGGAGCTGTTTTTT; cdr3_aa: CASSVGATITGELFF
v_call: TRBV11-2; clone_size: -; j_call: TRBJ2-5; d_call: TRBD2; cdr3_nt: TGTGCCAGCAGCTTAGAACTAGCGGGGGGCACAATAGAGACCCAGTACTTC; cdr3_aa: CASSLELAGGTIETQYF
v_call: TRBV7-9; clone_size: many; j_call: TRBJ2-1; d_call: -; cdr3_nt: TGTGCCAGCAGGAACAATGAGCAGTTCTTC; cdr3_aa: CASRNNEQFF
v_call: TRBV4-1; clone_size: few; j_call: TRBJ2-5; d_call: TRBD1; cdr3_nt: TGCGCCAGCAGCCATTCCGGGACAGGGCAAGAGACCCAGTACTTC; cdr3_aa: CASSHSGTGQETQYF
v_call: TRBV5-5; clone_size: -; j_call: TRBJ2-7; d_call: TRBD1; cdr3_nt: TGTGCCAGCAGCACCCGACAGGGGACAGGGTCCTACGAGCAGTACTTC; cdr3_aa: CASSTRQGTGSYEQYF
v_call: TRBV5-1; clone_size: many; j_call: TRBJ2-5; d_call: -; cdr3_nt: TGCGCCAGCAGCTGGAGCAGGGAAGAGACCCAGTACTTC; cdr3_aa: CASSWSREETQYF
v_call: TRBV20-1; clone_size: -; j_call: TRBJ1-2; d_call: -; cdr3_nt: TGCAGTGCTAGTTCGTCCTATGGCTACACCTTC; cdr3_aa: CSASSSYGYTF
v_call: TRBV18; clone_size: -; j_call: TRBJ1-1; d_call: TRBD1; cdr3_nt: TGTGCCAGCTCAGCAGGACAGGGGGCAACTGAAGCTTTCTTT; cdr3_aa: CASSAGQGATEAFF
v_call: TRBV10-3; clone_size: many; j_call: TRBJ1-1; d_call: -; cdr3_nt: TGTGCCATCAGTGAAGGGGGGTTGAACACTGAAGCTTTCTTT; cdr3_aa: CAISEGGLNTEAFF
v_call: TRBV4-1; clone_size: few; j_call: TRBJ2-1; d_call: -; cdr3_nt: TGCGCCAGCAGCCAAGATTTGACCTCGAGTCTTCAGGACAATGAGCAGTTCTTC; cdr3_aa: CASSQDLTSSLQDNEQFF
v_call: TRBV5-1; clone_size: few; j_call: TRBJ2-5; d_call: -; cdr3_nt: TGCGCCAGCAGCTTGGATGGCTTCCAAGAGACCCAGTACTTC; cdr3_aa: CASSLDGFQETQYF
v_call: TRBV7-9; clone_size: many; j_call: TRBJ1-1; d_call: -; cdr3_nt: TGTGCCAGCAGCCTGTCTACTTATGAAGCTTTCTTT; cdr3_aa: CASSLSTYEAFF
v_call: TRBV6-1; clone_size: -; j_call: TRBJ1-5; d_call: TRBD1; cdr3_nt: TGTGCCAGCAGTGAACAGGGGACAGTGTTCGAAAATCAGCCCCAGCATTTT; cdr3_aa: CASSEQGTVFENQPQHF
v_call: TRBV15; clone_size: many; j_call: TRBJ2-1; d_call: TRBD1; cdr3_nt: TGTGCCACCAGCAGAGGCCGGGACAGACCCAACAATGAGCAGTTCTTC; cdr3_aa: CATSRGRDRPNNEQFF
v_call: TRBV12-3/TRBV12-4; clone_size: -; j_call: TRBJ2-5; d_call: TRBD2; cdr3_nt: TGTGCCAGCAGAACACTAGCGGGGGGGCCCATGGAGGAGACCCAGTACTTC; cdr3_aa: CASRTLAGGPMEETQYF
v_call: TRBV20-1; clone_size: -; j_call: TRBJ1-3; d_call: -; cdr3_nt: TGCAGTGCTAGAGATCCAAACACCATATATTTT; cdr3_aa: CSARDPNTIYF
v_call: TRBV12-3/TRBV12-4; clone_size: many; j_call: TRBJ2-6; d_call: -; cdr3_nt: TGTGCCAGCAGTTTAGGGGCCAACGTCCTGACTTTC; cdr3_aa: CASSLGANVLTF
v_call: TRBV20-1; clone_size: -; j_call: TRBJ1-5; d_call: TRBD1; cdr3_nt: TGCAGTGCTAGAGATTTCGGGACAGGGAATCAGCCCCAGCATTTT; cdr3_aa: CSARDFGTGNQPQHF
v_call: TRBV14; clone_size: few; j_call: TRBJ2-7; d_call: -; cdr3_nt: TGTGCCAGCAGCCATGGGGGCGGTTTCTACGAGCAGTACTTC; cdr3_aa: CASSHGGGFYEQYF
v_call: TRBV19; clone_size: -; j_call: TRBJ1-4; d_call: -; cdr3_nt: TGTGCCAGTACCCGATCCCGGGGAGAAAAACTGTTTTTT; cdr3_aa: CASTRSRGEKLFF
v_call: TRBV4-3; clone_size: -; j_call: TRBJ2-3; d_call: -; cdr3_nt: TGCGCCAGCAGCCCGCGGGACAGCTTCACAGATACGCAGTATTTT; cdr3_aa: CASSPRDSFTDTQYF
v_call: TRBV11-3; clone_size: many; j_call: TRBJ2-1; d_call: -; cdr3_nt: TGTGCCAGCAGCTTAGGCCCCTTGGATGAGCAGTTCTTC; cdr3_aa: CASSLGPLDEQFF
v_call: TRBV2; clone_size: many; j_call: TRBJ2-7; d_call: -; cdr3_nt: TGTGCCATCGACTTGGGCCGTTTTGAGACCTACGAGCAGTACTTC; cdr3_aa: CAIDLGRFETYEQYF
v_call: TRBV29-1; clone_size: few; j_call: TRBJ1-2; d_call: TRBD1; cdr3_nt: TGCAGCGCCTCCCCCGAGGGGGCACACTATGGCTACACCTTC; cdr3_aa: CSASPEGAHYGYTF
v_call: TRBV11-3; clone_size: few; j_call: TRBJ2-3; d_call: -; cdr3_nt: TGTGCCAGCAGCCTAGCAGAAGGGGCAGATACGCAGTATTTT; cdr3_aa: CASSLAEGADTQYF
v_call: TRBV10-1; clone_size: -; j_call: TRBJ2-7; d_call: -; cdr3_nt: TGCGCCAGCAGTGAGTGTCACAGGGTCCACGAGCAGTACTTC; cdr3_aa: CASSECHRVHEQYF
v_call: TRBV12-3/TRBV12-4; clone_size: many; j_call: TRBJ2-2; d_call: TRBD1; cdr3_nt: TGTGCCAGCAGTTTCCCTACAGGGGTTCACACCGGGGAGCTGTTTTTT; cdr3_aa: CASSFPTGVHTGELFF
v_call: TRBV6-1; clone_size: many; j_call: TRBJ1-5; d_call: -; cdr3_nt: TGTGCCAGCAGTGAAGGGGGCTATGAATGGGATCAGCCCCAGCATTTT; cdr3_aa: CASSEGGYEWDQPQHF
v_call: TRBV9; clone_size: few; j_call: TRBJ1-2; d_call: -; cdr3_nt: TGTGCCAGCAGCGTAGTTCTCGACTCACCTGGATATGGCTACACCTTC; cdr3_aa: CASSVVLDSPGYGYTF